Each of the 7 T cell receptor beta chains below was sequenced from the same sample in a study of metastatic and nonmetastatic thyroid tumors. Nobody among the patients had been given any treatment before thyroid surgery. TCRdb reanalyzed the PCR reads with MiXCR. The data show 30,000 to 40,000 clones, with over 25% seen just once and 6% to 8% held by the top ten. The sequenced sample was blood. These receptors originate from a female donor with papillary thyroid cancer or a benign thyroid nodule (not recorded which). Some clones in this sample may be carry-over from other donors' samples.

This clone is termed medium-sized. Other DNA sequences in this specimen translate into the identical CDR3. The J gene is TRBJ2-7, the V gene TRBV6-1; tentatively, D is TRBD2 (7 bases). V was shortened by 4 bases and J by 2 bases, with 15 bases between the two germline ends. CDR1 is MNHNS and CDR2 is SASEGT in the germline V gene. The CDR3 runs to 15 residues. The CDR3 loop reads CASSVGGEGPYEQYF. The CDR3 region has the DNA TGTGCCAGCAGTGTAGGGGGGGAAGGGCCCTACGAGCAGTACTTC.

As to this clone: The germline gene is not matched at one end of the junction; a read error may be the cause. CDR3: CASSLYGGEAISGYAF. In DNA form, the CDR3 reads TGCGCCAGCAGCTTGTACGGGGGAGAGGCGATTAGTGGCTACGCCTTC. The gene calls are TRBV5-1 and TRBJ1-2, with a possible D match to TRBD1 (5 bases). CDR3 size: 16 residues. Per germline, CDR1 SGHRS and CDR2 YFSETQ.

By proportion, this clone is medium-sized. The chain recombines TRBV12-3 or TRBV12-4 with TRBJ2-1; TRBD2 aligns across 7 bases. This CDR3 is built from 15 residues. V lost 5 bases, J lost 8 bases, and 12 bases stayed unmatched. The CDR3 loop is CASSVGLAEGDEQFF. CDR3 coding DNA: TGTGCCAGCAGTGTGGGTCTAGCGGAGGGCGATGAGCAGTTCTTC.

Concerning this clone: A much more abundant neighbour one base away suggests this may be a read error. Other DNA sequences from this sample encode an identical CDR3 as well. This rearrangement joins TRBV28 to TRBJ2-5; weak D call: TRBD2 (6 bases). The CDR3 has 15 amino acids. Germline V lookup: CDR1 MDHEN, CDR2 SYDVKM. The CDR3 is CASSSPHRREETQYF. CDR3 sequence (DNA): TGTGCCAGCAGTTCCCCCCACAGGAGGGAAGAGACCCAATACTTC.

Points on this clone: One end of the junction does not line up with germline, which may come from a read error. V gene TRBV12-3 or TRBV12-4 combines with J gene TRBJ2-2, with TRBD1 matching over 7 bases. This CDR3 has 14 amino acids. CDR3 region: CASRDTGQTGELYF. The CDR3 DNA sequence: TGTGCCAGCAGGGACACGGGACAGACCGGGGAGCTGTATTTT.

This clone was detected a few times. The chain employs TRBV19 and TRBJ1-1, with TRBD1 matching 8 bases. Germline CDR1 reads LNHDA; CDR2 reads SQIVND (reference sequence). J gave up 6 bases and V 8 bases, and 8 bases lay outside the gene matches. CDR3 length: 13 residues. CDR3 in DNA: TGTGCCAGTCGGGACAGGCCGACCCCTGAAGCTTTCTTT. Its protein is CASRDRPTPEAFF.

This clone was counted a few times. The chain links TRBV6-6 to TRBJ1-5; D is unresolved. V was trimmed by 4 bases and J by 0 bases, leaving 7 bases between them. The CDR3 contains 14 residues. Germline lookup yields CDR1 MNHNY and CDR2 SVGAGI (reference sequence). CDR3 loop: CASSFSFSNQPQHF. For the CDR3, the DNA is TGTGCCAGCAGTTTCAGCTTTAGCAATCAGCCCCAGCATTTT.